This TCR beta chain comes out of a study of cytomegalovirus exposure and HLA in healthy donors. This CDR3 spans 15 amino acids. Germline V gene sequence: CDR1 SGHRS, CDR2 YFSETQ. V shed 3 bases and J shed 3 bases, with 15 bases lying between them. General observations from the study: A later analysis linked a missense DCLRE1C variant to TCR beta V- and J-gene trimming. A later analysis reportedly identified an Asian-associated ancestry cluster as carrying fewer N-insertions than the approximately 670-donor mean. Most TCR sequences were rare, but some public TCRs occurred in many donors. Previous analysis showed most TCR beta V segments were productive about 90% or about 30% of the time.

In the PCR, 60 Vbeta and 13 Jbeta primers were used. Clones were sequenced by immunoSEQ multiplex PCR, and TCRdb holds only the in-frame ones, with some missing. The data show about 180,000 clones, with around 77% seen just once and around 2.2% held by the top ten. In the case of this clone: Antigen specificity is unknown.

V usage is TRBV5-1 and J usage is TRBJ1-1; no clear D. This receptor was taken from a man in his 60s in good health and CMV-seronegative. The material sequenced was PBMCs. The CDR3 region has the DNA TGCGCCAGCAGCTCAGCGCCCCCGGAGGACACTGAAGCTTTCTTT. Translation: CASSSAPPEDTEAFF.